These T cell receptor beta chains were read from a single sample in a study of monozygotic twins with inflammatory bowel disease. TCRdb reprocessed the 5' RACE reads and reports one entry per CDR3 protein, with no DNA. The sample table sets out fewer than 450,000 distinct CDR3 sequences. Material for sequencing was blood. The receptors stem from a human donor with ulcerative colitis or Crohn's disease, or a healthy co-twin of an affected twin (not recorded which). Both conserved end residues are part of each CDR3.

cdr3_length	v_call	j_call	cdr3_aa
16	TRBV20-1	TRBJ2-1	CSARENPGVPYNEQFF
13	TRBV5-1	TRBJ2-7	CASSYGQPYEQYF
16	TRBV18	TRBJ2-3	CASSPPQGFATDTQYF
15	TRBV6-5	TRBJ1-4	CASSYSDRGFEKLFF
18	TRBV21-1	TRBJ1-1	CASSKGAGTGAGGSEAFF
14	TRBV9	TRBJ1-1	CASSVTGLNTEAFF
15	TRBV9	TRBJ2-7	CASSPRRQGADEQYF
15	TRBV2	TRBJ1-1	CASSLQWGAPTEAFF
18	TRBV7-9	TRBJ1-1	CASIKPRPGGGMNTEAFF
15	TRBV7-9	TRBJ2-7	CASNSNRANSYEQYF
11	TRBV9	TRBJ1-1	CASKKDSAVSF
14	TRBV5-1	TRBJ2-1	CASARGLTYNEQFF
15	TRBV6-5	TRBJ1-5	CASSYNGDSNQPQHF
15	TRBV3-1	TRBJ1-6	CASSQGGTPNSPLHF
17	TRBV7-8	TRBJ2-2	CASSQEALGFNTGELFF
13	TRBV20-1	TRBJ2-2	CSAADRSTGELFF
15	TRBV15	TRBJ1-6	CATSRGTGDNSPLHF
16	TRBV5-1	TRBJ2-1	CASSSTAGGVYNEQFF
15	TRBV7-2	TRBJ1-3	CASSSDPGQRNTIYF
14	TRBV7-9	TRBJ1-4	CASSIGGTNEKLFF
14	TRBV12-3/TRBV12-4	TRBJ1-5	CASSRTGGTQPQHF
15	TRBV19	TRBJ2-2	CASSMDGPGTGELFF
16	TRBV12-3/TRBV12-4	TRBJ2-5	CASSGGTSANQETQYF
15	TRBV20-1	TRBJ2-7	CSALNPGQGPYEQYF
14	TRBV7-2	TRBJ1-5	CASSLGQVNQPQHF
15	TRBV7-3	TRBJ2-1	CASSLPGQGGNEQFF
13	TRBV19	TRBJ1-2	CASRGSLNYGYTF
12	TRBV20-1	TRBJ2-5	CSASLQGKTQYF
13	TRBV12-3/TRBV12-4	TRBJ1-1	CASSAQGDTEAFF